This T cell receptor (beta chain) is from a study of T-cell memory formation after mild COVID-19. CDR3 length equals 17 residues. Germline assignment: CDR1 SGHTA and CDR2 FQGNSA. V lost 0 bases to trimming and J lost 4 bases, with 15 bases between them. TCRdb fed the 5' RACE reads into MiXCR, producing one record per CDR3 protein. The table lists fewer than 140,000 distinct CDR3 sequences, around 12% of them singletons. Material: PBMCs or a T cell subset sorted from them (not recorded which). The clonotype originates from an adult woman who had mild COVID-19 (a few samples of this study predate the infection). Cell type and time point are not known. The chain couples TRBV7-2 to TRBJ2-2; D unresolved. CDR3 DNA sequence: TGTGCCAGCAGCTTAGCCCTCATATCCCTGATCACCGGGGAGCTGTTTTTT. Protein product: CASSLALISLITGELFF.